This TCR beta chain came from a study of glioma-infiltrating T cells. Amplification of TCR alpha and beta CDR3 regions from RNA used iRepertoire nested multiplex PCR. One entry per CDR3 protein results from TCRdb running MiXCR on the multiplex PCR reads. The table has under 200,000 distinct CDR3 sequences, about 40% seen once; the top ten hold over 4%. Germline V CDR1 and CDR2: SQVTM, ANQGSEA. The length of the CDR3 is 11 residues. Between the trimmed V and J ends, which lost 4 bases and 1 base, there was a span of 5 bases. The receptor's source is a human donor with low-grade glioma or glioblastoma, undergoing nonglioma brain surgery, or in good health (not recorded which). The V call is TRBV29-1, the J call TRBJ2-7, with a weak D call TRBD1 (5 bases). Sequencing was performed on glioma tissue, nonneoplastic brain tissue, or PBMCs (not recorded which). The CDR3 reads CSVGQSYEQYF. The DNA of the CDR3 is TGCAGCGTTGGACAGTCCTACGAGCAGTACTTC.